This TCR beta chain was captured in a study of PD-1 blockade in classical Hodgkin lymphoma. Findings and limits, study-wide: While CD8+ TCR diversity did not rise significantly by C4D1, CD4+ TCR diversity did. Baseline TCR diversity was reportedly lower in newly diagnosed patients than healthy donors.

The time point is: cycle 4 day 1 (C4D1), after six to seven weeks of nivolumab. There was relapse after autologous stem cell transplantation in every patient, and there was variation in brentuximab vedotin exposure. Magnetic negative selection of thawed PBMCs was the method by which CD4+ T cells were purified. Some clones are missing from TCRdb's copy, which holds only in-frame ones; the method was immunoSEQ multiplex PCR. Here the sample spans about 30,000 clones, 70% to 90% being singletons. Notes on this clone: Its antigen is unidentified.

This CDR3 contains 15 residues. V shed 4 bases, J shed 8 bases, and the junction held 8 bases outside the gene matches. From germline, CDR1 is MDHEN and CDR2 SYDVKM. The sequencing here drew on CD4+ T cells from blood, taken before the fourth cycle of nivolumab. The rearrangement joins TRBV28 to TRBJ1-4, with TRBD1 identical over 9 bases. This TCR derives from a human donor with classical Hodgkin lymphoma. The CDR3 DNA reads TGTGCCAGCAGTTCCCCCGGGACAGGGTTGGAAAAACTGTTTTTT. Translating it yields CASSSPGTGLEKLFF. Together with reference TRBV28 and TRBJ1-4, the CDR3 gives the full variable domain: DVKVTQSSRYLVKRTGEKVFLECVQDMDHENMFWYRQDPGLGLRLIYFSYDVKMKEKGDIPEGYSVSREKKERFSLILESASTNQTSMYLCASSSPGTGLEKLFFGSGTQLSVL.